This is a list of T cell receptor beta chains from one sample in a study of blood T cells in healthy people across ages. Each CDR3 protein gets one entry after TCRdb re-called the 5' RACE reads with MiXCR. The sample has over 750,000 distinct CDR3 sequences, about 25% seen once. These records were also assigned to another study, of T cells of mothers and their children.

The sample was blood. These receptors all stem from a boy between 5 and 17 years old in good health. Each CDR3 is given without its conserved first and last residue. The order of the fields is V gene, clone size, CDR3 protein. Clone size is given for some rows only: seen once, a few or many times, or a class if the clone is expanded.

TRBV28 few ASRARGGTGTQY
TRBV4-2 few ASRSSGGGETQY
TRBV6-1 . ASSPTGGLAGSGYQETRY
TRBV28 . ASSLQEAIQY
TRBV4-1 few ASSQDGDGSYNEQF
TRBV7-3 . ASRQQTGTRLF
TRBV10-3 . AISERTGGTNEKLF
TRBV7-9 . ASSPGTSGGNEQF
TRBV24-1 few ATSEPVPGGKETQY
TRBV7-2 few TSSSGLAAYNEQF
TRBV29-1 few SVGLWGASCEQY
TRBV5-1 . ASSLYGRSIFYEQY
TRBV7-9 few ASSLQGNLLRNTEAF
TRBV25-1 few ASSESLPNYGYT
TRBV27 once ASSGIGETQY
TRBV20-1 few SADGQVAF